This TCR beta chain was observed in a study of T cell changes during pregnancy in multiple sclerosis. The repertoire was sequenced with immunoSEQ multiplex PCR; TCRdb's copy has only in-frame clones and lacks some. The sample has roughly 67,000 clones; approximately 90% are singletons. Germline CDR1 MGHDK, CDR2 SYGVNS. The ends lost 7 bases at V and 1 base at J; junction bases unmatched: 10. The CDR3 covers 16 residues. The input for sequencing was peripheral blood, taken in the second trimester of pregnancy. The V gene is TRBV25-1, the J gene TRBJ2-3; 8 bases are shared with TRBD1. This sequence was found in a female donor with multiple sclerosis, enrolled in a pregnancy study. The CDR3 here is CASTFLSTGGTDTQYF. CDR3 sequence (DNA): TGTGCCAGCACATTTCTTTCGACAGGGGGCACAGATACGCAGTATTTT.